Presented here are 30 T cell receptor beta chains from one specimen sequenced in a study of T cell responses to AZD1222 COVID-19 vaccine. The repertoire was sequenced with immunoSEQ multiplex PCR; TCRdb's copy has only in-frame clones and lacks some. Here the sample spans some 97,000 clones, approximately 88% being singletons. Sequences were derived from peripheral blood, sampled on day 0 of AZD1222 vaccination. Receptor source: an adult in good health.

The chain employs TRBV7-9 and TRBJ2-7, with D perhaps given as TRBD1 or TRBD2 (7 bases each). This CDR3 contains 14 residues. V lost 6 bases to trimming and J lost 5 bases, with 17 bases between them. In germline, CDR1 is SEHNR, CDR2 FQNEAQ (reference sequence). DNA of the CDR3: TGTGCCAGCAGGCTGGAGGGAGGGGGCGACGAGCAGTACTTC. Translating it yields CASRLEGGGDEQYF.

CDR3 protein: CASSRVPRTQYF. In DNA, the CDR3 is TGTGCCAGCAGCAGAGTCCCCCGGACCCAGTACTTC. The chain has TRBV2 and TRBJ2-5, with D hard to call. The CDR3 extends over 12 amino acids. V was shortened by 6 bases and J by 7 bases, with 12 bases between the two germline ends. The germline gives CDR1 SNHLY, CDR2 FYNNEI.

This chain joins TRBV5-8 and TRBJ2-2; possible D gene TRBD2, 6 bases. V lost 1 base and J 1 base, leaving 14 bases between the germline ends. Germline V gene lookup returns CDR1 SGHTS and CDR2 YDEGEE. This CDR3 is 17 amino acids long. CDR3 loop: CASSLTLLSGNTGELFF. DNA of the CDR3: TGTGCCAGCAGCTTGACCCTGCTTAGCGGGAACACCGGGGAGCTGTTTTTT.

The chain has TRBV25-1 and TRBJ2-7, with 8 bases identical to TRBD1. The CDR3 is 13 residues long. J was trimmed by 3 bases and V by 5 bases; bases with no gene match: 3. Germline V CDR1 and CDR2: MGHDK, SYGVNS. The CDR3 region has the DNA TGTGCCAGCAGTAGGACAGGGCACTACGAGCAGTACTTC. Its translation: CASSRTGHYEQYF.

This chain joins TRBV28 and TRBJ1-4; 12 bases agree with TRBD1. Germline V gene sequence: CDR1 MDHEN, CDR2 SYDVKM. The CDR3 sequence is 15 residues long. The V and J ends lost 4 bases and 8 bases, in that order; junction bases with no gene match: 5. The DNA for the CDR3 is TGTGCCAGCAGTTCACTTGGGACAGGGGGCGAAAAACTGTTTTTT. Its translation: CASSSLGTGGEKLFF.

This clone was picked up a small number of times. V usage is TRBV29-1 and J usage is TRBJ2-3, with TRBD1 matching over 9 bases. The germline V gene encodes CDR1 SQVTM and CDR2 ANQGSEA. The CDR3 loop spans 13 amino acids. Germline trimming cut 7 bases from V and 4 bases from J; bases unmatched to any gene: 6. The DNA of the CDR3 is TGCAGCGCTGGGACAGGGCAGGCAGATACGCAGTATTTT. Translating it yields CSAGTGQADTQYF.

The chain has TRBV5-1 and TRBJ2-5; D is tentatively TRBD1 or TRBD2 (5 bases each). The germline V gene has CDR1 SGHRS and CDR2 YFSETQ. The CDR3 consists of 13 residues. V shed 5 bases and J shed 3 bases, with 11 bases lying between them. CDR3 sequence (DNA): TGCGCCAGCAGAACCGGGACGGAAGAGACCCAGTACTTC. As protein: CASRTGTEETQYF.

V and J are TRBV20-1 and TRBJ1-1; D not resolved. V lost 3 bases and J 5 bases, leaving 10 bases between the germline ends. The CDR3 spans 12 residues. Germline V CDR1 and CDR2: DFQATT, SNEGSKA (reference sequence). CDR3 region: CSASTMGTEAFF. CDR3 nucleotide sequence: TGCAGTGCTAGTACGATGGGTACTGAAGCTTTCTTT.

The chain couples TRBV19 to TRBJ1-2; D gene unclear. Per the germline V gene, CDR1 is LNHDA and CDR2 is SQIVND (reference sequence). V dropped 3 bases and J dropped 3 bases, with 11 bases sitting between them. The CDR3 is 14 residues long. The CDR3 nucleotides are TGTGCCAGTAGTATCGCCTACAGTGACTATGGCTACACCTTC. Its translation is CASSIAYSDYGYTF.

The gene calls are TRBV9 and TRBJ1-3; D gene ambiguous. The CDR3 has 15 amino acids. Germline V CDR1 and CDR2: SGDLS, YYNGEE. Trimming stripped 5 bases from V and 0 bases from J, with 12 bases between. CDR3 amino acids: CASSEAASSGNTIYF. In nucleotides, the CDR3 is TGTGCCAGCAGTGAGGCAGCCAGCTCTGGAAACACCATATATTTT.

V usage is TRBV28 and J usage is TRBJ1-5; D not certain. Germline V CDR1 and CDR2: MDHEN, SYDVKM. The CDR3 has 17 residues. The V gene lost 2 bases and the J gene lost 0 bases, with 14 bases spanning the gap. In DNA, the CDR3 is TGTGCCAGCAGTTTACTGGATTTTCGGGTTAGCAATCAGCCCCAGCATTTT. It encodes CASSLLDFRVSNQPQHF.

This chain links TRBV9 with TRBJ2-5; TRBD2 is a possible D gene (5 bases). Germline V lookup: CDR1 SGDLS, CDR2 YYNGEE. CDR3 length: 15 amino acids. The V gene lost 4 bases and the J gene lost 1 base, with 14 bases spanning the gap. CDR3 DNA sequence: TGTGCCAGCAGCACCTTGACCGGGATCCAAGAGACCCAGTACTTC. It translates to CASSTLTGIQETQYF.

The chain links TRBV18 to TRBJ2-1; maybe TRBD1 (6 bases). Germline-derived CDR1 and CDR2 are KGHSH and LQKENI. V lost 4 bases and J 4 bases, leaving 8 bases between the germline ends. The CDR3 has 13 residues. CDR3 sequence (DNA): TGTGCCAGCTCACGCGACAGGTACAATGAGCAGTTCTTC. This translates into CASSRDRYNEQFF. Looking up the rest from reference TRBV18 and TRBJ2-1 gives the full variable domain: NAGVMQNPRHLVRRRGQEARLRCSPMKGHSHVYWYRQLPEEGLKFMVYLQKENIIDESGMPKERFSAEFPKEGPSILRIQQVVRGDSAAYFCASSRDRYNEQFFGPGTRLTVL.

CDR3 sequence reads: CASSVGWGNQPQHF. Written as DNA, the CDR3 is TGTGCCAGCAGCGTAGGGTGGGGCAATCAGCCCCAGCATTTT. V usage is TRBV9 and J usage is TRBJ1-5; D remains unclear. The V gene's germline CDR1 is SGDLS and CDR2 YYNGEE. V lost 0 bases, J lost 2 bases, and 6 bases lay in between. The CDR3 totals 14 residues. Full variable domain (outside the CDR3, taken from reference TRBV9 and TRBJ1-5): DSGVTQTPKHLITATGQRVTLRCSPRSGDLSVYWYQQSLDQGLQFLIQYYNGEERAKGNILERFSAQQFPDLHSELNLSSLELGDSALYFCASSVGWGNQPQHFGDGTRLSIL.

This clone was observed a single time. The chain's CDR3 is CASPGPTGTEAFF. The DNA for the CDR3 is TGTGCCAGCCCTGGTCCTACGGGCACTGAAGCTTTCTTT. V gene TRBV28 combines with J gene TRBJ1-1; no clear D. The CDR3 consists of 13 residues. Germline CDR1 MDHEN, CDR2 SYDVKM. V lost 8 bases and J 4 bases, leaving 14 bases between the germline ends. Based on the CDR3 plus reference TRBV28 and TRBJ1-1, the full variable domain is DVKVTQSSRYLVKRTGEKVFLECVQDMDHENMFWYRQDPGLGLRLIYFSYDVKMKEKGDIPEGYSVSREKKERFSLILESASTNQTSMYLCASPGPTGTEAFFGQGTRLTVV.

This chain uses TRBV7-8 with TRBJ2-2; 10 positions agree with TRBD1. CDR1 and CDR2 from the germline V gene are SGHVS and FQNEAQ. The CDR3 is 20 amino acids. Trimming at V came to 1 base and at J to 4 bases, leaving 15 bases not matched to a gene. The CDR3 DNA reads as TGTGCCAGCAGCTTAGTTCCAGGGACAGGGGTCTCAAGAGGCACCGGGGAGCTGTTTTTT. Amino acids: CASSLVPGTGVSRGTGELFF.

The chain combines TRBV18 with TRBJ2-6; 8 bases agree with TRBD1. The CDR3 totals 18 residues. Trimming took 0 bases from V and 3 from J; bases not matched to a gene: 7. Germline values: CDR1 KGHSH, CDR2 LQKENI. This CDR3 reads CASSPPQGASSGANVLTF. CDR3 DNA: TGTGCCAGCTCACCACCCCAGGGGGCGTCAAGTGGGGCCAACGTCCTGACTTTC.

V usage is TRBV4-1 and J usage is TRBJ1-5; D might be TRBD1 (6 bases). Germline loops: CDR1 MGHRA, CDR2 YSYEKL. The CDR3 runs to 18 residues. Trimming cost V 3 bases and J 4 bases, with 22 bases left between them. CDR3 region: CASSQSLMLGADNQPQHF. DNA for the CDR3: TGCGCCAGCAGCCAGTCTTTGATGTTGGGGGCAGATAATCAGCCCCAGCATTTT.

The chain has TRBV11-2 and TRBJ2-1; D perhaps matches TRBD2 (6 bases). CDR1 and CDR2 (germline): SGHAT, FQNNGV. CDR3 length equals 15 residues. Trimming cost V 1 base and J 8 bases, with 15 bases left between them. This CDR3 reads CASSLVGGRGDEQFF. The DNA for the CDR3 is TGTGCCAGCAGCTTAGTAGGTGGGCGCGGGGATGAGCAGTTCTTC.

The chain employs TRBV18 and TRBJ2-1; 8 positions agree with TRBD2. J was trimmed by 7 bases and V by 4 bases; bases with no gene match: 3. The germline CDR1 and CDR2 sequences are KGHSH and LQKENI. The CDR3 has 13 residues. CDR3 region: CASSLSGSNEQFF. CDR3 DNA: TGTGCCAGCTCACTGAGCGGGAGTAATGAGCAGTTCTTC.

The V call is TRBV27, the J call TRBJ2-5; 14 bases fit TRBD2. The CDR3 has 16 residues. Trimming cost V 6 bases and J 7 bases; bases outside gene matches: 10. Germline V gives CDR1 MNHEY, CDR2 SMNVEV (reference sequence). CDR3 residues: CASSFGTSGGGVTQYF. The CDR3 DNA reads TGTGCCAGCAGCTTCGGGACTAGCGGGGGAGGTGTGACCCAGTACTTC.

The rearrangement links TRBV7-9 to TRBJ1-2; TRBD1 agrees at 8 bases. Germline V gives CDR1 SEHNR, CDR2 FQNEAQ (reference sequence). The V segment lost 6 bases and the J segment 1 base; nucleotides outside the gene matches: 7. The CDR3 spans 15 residues. CDR3 region: CASRPGTGGNYGYTF. CDR3 DNA sequence: TGTGCCAGCAGGCCCGGGACAGGTGGTAACTATGGCTACACCTTC.

The chain couples TRBV3-1 (or the pseudogene TRBV3-2) to TRBJ2-5; TRBD1 is a possible D gene (6 bases). V was shortened by 0 bases and J by 2 bases, with 10 bases between the two germline ends. The germline V gene encodes CDR1 LGHDT and CDR2 YNNKEL (reference sequence). The CDR3 has 15 amino acids. CDR3: CASSQDGGPQETQYF. CDR3 DNA: TGTGCCAGCAGCCAAGATGGGGGCCCGCAAGAGACCCAGTACTTC.

J is TRBJ1-3 and V is TRBV7-2; no clear D gene. Per the germline V gene, CDR1 is SGHTA and CDR2 is FQGNSA. The CDR3 contains 14 residues. V was cut by 1 base and J by 2 bases, with 6 bases left in between. CDR3 coding DNA: TGTGCCAGCAGCTTAGTCCTGGCTGGAAACACCATATATTTT. Amino acids: CASSLVLAGNTIYF.

The genes are TRBV7-9 and TRBJ1-1; no clear D. CDR3 length equals 14 residues. Germline-derived CDR1 and CDR2 are SEHNR and FQNEAQ (reference sequence). V shed 4 bases and J shed 4 bases, with 13 bases lying between them. CDR3 amino acids: CASSWFAPSTEAFF. CDR3 coding DNA: TGTGCCAGCAGCTGGTTTGCCCCGTCCACTGAAGCTTTCTTT.

This rearrangement joins TRBV30 to TRBJ2-7, with 9 bases identical to TRBD1. Losses at the gene ends were 1 base for V and 4 bases for J; bases not matched to a gene: 8. The germline V gene encodes CDR1 GTSNPN and CDR2 SVGIG (reference sequence). The CDR3 extends over 15 amino acids. The CDR3 sequence is CAWSAGDRDLYEQYF. DNA of the CDR3: TGTGCCTGGAGTGCGGGGGACAGGGATCTGTACGAGCAGTACTTC. The whole variable domain, remainder taken from reference TRBV30 and TRBJ2-7, is SQTIHQWPATLVQPVGSPLSLECTVEGTSNPNLYWYRQAAGRGLQLLFYSVGIGQISSEVPQNLSASRPQDRQFILSSKKLLLSDSGFYLCAWSAGDRDLYEQYFGPGTRLTVT.

This clone was recorded only once. This chain joins TRBV23-1 and TRBJ1-4; no reliable D call. TRBV23-1 is sorted into the ORF group, with uncertain function. V was trimmed by 3 bases and J by 4 bases, leaving 24 bases between them. There are 19 residues in the CDR3. CDR3 protein: CASSHLGRKAEFGNEKLFF. CDR3 nucleotide sequence: TGCGCCAGCAGTCATTTGGGCCGGAAGGCAGAGTTTGGTAATGAAAAACTGTTTTTT.

This chain joins TRBV9 and TRBJ2-2; perhaps TRBD2 as D (5 bases). The CDR3 has 16 residues. V was pared by 0 bases and J by 7 bases, with 16 bases between. Germline CDR1 and CDR2: SGDLS and YYNGEE. The chain's CDR3 is CASSVGLGSPGGELFF. DNA for the CDR3: TGTGCCAGCAGCGTAGGTCTTGGGAGTCCTGGCGGGGAGCTGTTTTTT.

V is TRBV5-1 and J is TRBJ1-1; 9 bases align to TRBD1. After removal of 3 bases from V and 5 bases from J, the junction contained 8 bases not matched to a gene. The CDR3 length is 15 residues. The germline CDR1 and CDR2 sequences are SGHRS and YFSETQ. Here the CDR3 reads CASSSGQGLGTEAFF. In nucleotides, the CDR3 is TGCGCCAGCAGCTCCGGACAGGGGTTAGGTACTGAAGCTTTCTTT.

The V call is TRBV5-1, the J call TRBJ1-5; unclear D gene. V gave up 1 base and J gave up 0 bases, with 8 bases separating them. Per germline, CDR1 SGHRS and CDR2 YFSETQ. The length of the CDR3 is 15 residues. The CDR3 DNA reads as TGCGCCAGCAGCTTGCTAGGAGATAGCAATCAGCCCCAGCATTTT. Translating it yields CASSLLGDSNQPQHF.